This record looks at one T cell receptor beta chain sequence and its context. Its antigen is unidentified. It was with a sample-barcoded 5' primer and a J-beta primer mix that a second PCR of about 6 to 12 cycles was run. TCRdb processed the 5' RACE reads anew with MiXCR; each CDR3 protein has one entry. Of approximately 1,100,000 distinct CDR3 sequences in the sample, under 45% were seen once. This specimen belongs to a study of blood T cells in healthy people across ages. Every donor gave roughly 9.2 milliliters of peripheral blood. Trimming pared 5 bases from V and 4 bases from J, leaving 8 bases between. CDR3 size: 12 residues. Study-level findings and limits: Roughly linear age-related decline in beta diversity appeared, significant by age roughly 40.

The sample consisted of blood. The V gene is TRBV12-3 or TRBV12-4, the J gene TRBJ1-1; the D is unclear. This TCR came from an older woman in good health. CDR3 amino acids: CASSPPGTEAFF. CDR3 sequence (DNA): TGTGCCAGCAGTCCTCCGGGCACTGAAGCTTTCTTT.